This entry lists 4 T cell receptor beta chains sequenced from one sample in a study of yellow fever vaccine responses in identical twins. TCRdb independently ran MiXCR on the RT-PCR reads; one entry per CDR3 protein. The repertoire has 3,500 or so distinct CDR3 sequences, around 90% of them found once; the top ten carry around 1.8%. This sample comprised T cells from blood (PBMCs), unsorted or a sorted subset (not recorded which), obtained before or after yellow fever vaccination (not recorded which). The receptors derive from a woman aged 18-30 years who received the yellow fever vaccine.

This chain connects TRBV5-1 to TRBJ2-5; D call uncertain. The CDR3 totals 13 residues. Germline V gene sequence: CDR1 SGHRS, CDR2 YFSETQ. V was clipped by 1 base and J by 7 bases, with 11 bases between them. The CDR3 region has the DNA TGCGCCAGCAGCTTGAGTCAAGCAGGGACCCAGTACTTC. Protein sequence: CASSLSQAGTQYF.

Comments on this clonotype: The junction departs from germline at one end; a sequencing error may be responsible. The chain recombines TRBV7-6 with TRBJ2-2; 8 positions agree with TRBD2. The germline V gene encodes CDR1 SGHVS and CDR2 FNYEAQ. There are 15 residues in the CDR3. The CDR3 sequence: CASNQAGARTGELFF. Written as DNA, the CDR3 is TGTGCTAGCAACCAAGCGGGAGCGAGGACCGGGGAGCTGTTTTTT. Full variable domain (rest looked up from reference TRBV7-6 and TRBJ2-2): GAGVSQSPRYKVTKRGQDVALRCDPISGHVSLYWYRQALGQGPEFLTYFNYEAQQDKSGLPNDRFSAERPEGSISTLTIQRTEQRDSAMYRCASNQAGARTGELFFGEGSRLTVL.

This chain links TRBV2 with TRBJ2-1, with D unresolved. This CDR3 comprises 13 residues. Germline V CDR1 and CDR2: SNHLY, FYNNEI. V gave up 4 bases and J gave up 4 bases, with 8 bases separating them. The DNA of the CDR3 is TGTGCCAGCAGTGTTCGGCAGTACAATGAGCAGTTCTTC. This encodes CASSVRQYNEQFF. The full variable domain, rest sourced from reference TRBV2 and TRBJ2-1, is EPEVTQTPSHQVTQMGQEVILRCVPISNHLYFYWYRQILGQKVEFLVSFYNNEISEKSEIFDDQFSVERPDGSNFTLKIRSTKLEDSAMYFCASSVRQYNEQFFGPGTRLTVL.

This clonotype was seen once. This chain connects TRBV6-1 to TRBJ2-1, with 9 positions matching TRBD2. V trimming: 5 bases; J trimming: 9 bases; junction bases outside the gene matches: 20. Germline values: CDR1 MNHNS, CDR2 SASEGT. The CDR3 is made up of 18 amino acids. This CDR3 is CASSRAPGREGSRGEQFF. The CDR3 DNA reads as TGTGCCAGCAGTCGCGCACCAGGGCGGGAGGGCTCACGTGGTGAGCAGTTCTTC.